The clone carrying this T cell receptor beta chain was recorded many times. Its antigen is as yet unknown. From around 440 ng of RNA, a library with molecular barcoded alpha/delta and beta/gamma adaptors was made. TCRdb fed the reads into MiXCR, producing one record per CDR3 protein. Here the sample spans 25,000 or so distinct CDR3 sequences, 20% to 25% being singletons. This sample stems from a study of read filtering for tumor transcriptome and immune sequencing. The wider study: Among patients, approximately 17 were male and more than 13 female, aged 47 to 80 (mean around 66). Per sample, TCR-region reads ranged about 4 to 11 million by IR-seq, roughly 80 to 1,300 by RNA-seq.

Germline V gene lookup returns CDR1 MDHEN and CDR2 SYDVKM. V was trimmed by 6 bases and J by 3 bases, leaving 15 bases between them. This CDR3 comprises 14 residues. Study-level findings and limits: IR-seq and RNA-seq agreed better without single-read clonotypes.

The clonotype originates from a donor aged 40 or over with multiple myeloma. The chain combines TRBV28 with TRBJ2-7; a weak D match, TRBD1 (6 bases). The sample was a population of CD138-negative cells sorted from bone marrow. The CDR3 spells CASSKRDNVYEQYF. CDR3 in DNA: TGTGCCAGCAGCAAACGGGACAATGTCTACGAGCAGTACTTC.